These 4 T cell receptor beta chains share one sample of origin, sequenced in a study of human T cells and chemical hapten exposure (dated by TCRdb to the early 2020s). Library generation was performed with 5' RACE. The sample was run on an Illumina MiSeq. TCRdb trimmed the raw reads at Q25, called clones with MiXCR and kept productive beta chains. Rows merge per CDR3 protein into single entries with the most common DNA and genes. The sample table lists more than 140,000 distinct CDR3 sequences, around 4% of them with a count of one. The biggest ten clones account for more than 1.2% of the sample. Total RNA was extracted from unfractionated whole blood that had been collected in Tempus Blood RNA tubes. The receptors were gathered from a female donor in good health.

As to this clonotype: This may be a read error, as it is one base from a much larger clone. This sequence joins TRBV7-2 and TRBJ1-1, with D possibly being TRBD1 (5 bases). CDR1 is SGHTA, CDR2 FQGNSA, per germline. V lost 5 bases, J lost 3 bases, and 13 bases lay in between. The CDR3 has 14 residues. CDR3 protein: CASSRTGDHTEAFF. The DNA of the CDR3 is TGTGCCAGCAGCCGCACGGGGGACCACACTGAAGCTTTCTTT.

The V gene is TRBV20-1, the J gene TRBJ1-5, with a weak D call TRBD1 (6 bases). Germline V lookup: CDR1 DFQATT, CDR2 SNEGSKA (reference sequence). There are 12 residues in the CDR3. V was trimmed by 8 bases and J by 4 bases, leaving 12 bases between them. Here the CDR3 reads CSSNRENQPQHF. The CDR3 nucleotides read TGCAGTTCGAACAGGGAAAATCAGCCCCAGCATTTT.

This clonotype was detected ten times or more. This chain connects TRBV11-3 to TRBJ2-3; 9 bases are shared with TRBD2. CDR3 length equals 16 residues. Germline CDR1 reads SGHNT; CDR2 reads YENEEA. After removal of 5 bases from V and 0 bases from J, the junction contained 6 bases not matched to a gene. CDR3 sequence reads: CASSRGLASSTDTQYF. In nucleotides, the CDR3 is TGTGCCAGCAGCCGCGGACTAGCGTCTAGCACAGATACGCAGTATTTT.

This clonotype has a count of ten or more. The rearrangement links TRBV4-1 to TRBJ2-3; 10 bases agree with TRBD2. The CDR3 contains 15 residues. V was clipped by 6 bases and J by 4 bases; unmatched bases: 7. CDR1 is MGHRA, CDR2 YSYEKL, per germline. The CDR3 nucleotides read TGCGCCAGCAGTCCAAGCGGGGGGGGTGCAGATACGCAGTATTTT. This codes for CASSPSGGGADTQYF.